This section outlines one T cell receptor (beta chain) sequence together with its context. Its antigen is unidentified. This sample was included in a study of T cell responses to AZD1222 COVID-19 vaccine. Using immunoSEQ multiplex PCR, the repertoire was profiled, and TCRdb retains in-frame clones only, with some absent. In the table there are tens of thousands of clones, about 89% of which are singletons. The CDR3 contains 15 residues. Germline V gene sequence: CDR1 LGHDT, CDR2 YNNKEL (reference sequence). Between the trimmed V and J ends, which lost 0 bases and 8 bases, there was a span of 14 bases. Study conclusions and caveats: Only 5 or 6 people who got AZD1222 tested seropositive at baseline. Every sample of the repertoires postdated the peak T cell response. Donors, mostly white British, included more females; clonal diversity was possibly underestimated.

This material consisted of peripheral blood, taken on day 0 of MenACWY control vaccination. The rearrangement links TRBV3-1 (or the pseudogene TRBV3-2) to TRBJ2-1; D is uncertain. The TCR was taken from an adult in good health. In DNA, the CDR3 is TGTGCCAGCAGCCAAGATACCATAAGAGGCGATGAGCAGTTCTTC. It encodes CASSQDTIRGDEQFF.